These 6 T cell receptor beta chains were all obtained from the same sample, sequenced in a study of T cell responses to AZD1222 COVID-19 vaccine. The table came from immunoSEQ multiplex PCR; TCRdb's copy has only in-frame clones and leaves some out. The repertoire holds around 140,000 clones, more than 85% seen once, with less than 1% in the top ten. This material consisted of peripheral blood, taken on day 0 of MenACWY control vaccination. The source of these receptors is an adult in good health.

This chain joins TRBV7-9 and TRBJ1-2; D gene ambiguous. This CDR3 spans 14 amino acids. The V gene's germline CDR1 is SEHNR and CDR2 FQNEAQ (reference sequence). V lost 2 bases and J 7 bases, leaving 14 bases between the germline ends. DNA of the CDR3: TGTGCCAGCAGCTTATCAAGGGTTTCTACTGGCTACACCTTC. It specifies CASSLSRVSTGYTF.

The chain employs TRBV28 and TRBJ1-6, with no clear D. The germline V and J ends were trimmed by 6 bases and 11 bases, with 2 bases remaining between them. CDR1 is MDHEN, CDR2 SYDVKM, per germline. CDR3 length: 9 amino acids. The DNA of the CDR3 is TGTGCCAGCAGCCCACCCCTCCACTTT. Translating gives CASSPPLHF. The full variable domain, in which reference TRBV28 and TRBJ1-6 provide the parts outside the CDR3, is DVKVTQSSRYLVKRTGEKVFLECVQDMDHENMFWYRQDPGLGLRLIYFSYDVKMKEKGDIPEGYSVSREKKERFSLILESASTNQTSMYLCASSPPLHFGNGTRLTVT.

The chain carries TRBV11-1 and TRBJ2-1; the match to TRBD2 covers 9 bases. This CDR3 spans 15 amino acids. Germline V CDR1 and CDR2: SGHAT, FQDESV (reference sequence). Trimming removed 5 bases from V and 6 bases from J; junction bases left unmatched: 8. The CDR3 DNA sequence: TGTGCCAGCAGCGGAAGCGGGGGGTACCCCAATGAGCAGTTCTTC. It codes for CASSGSGGYPNEQFF.

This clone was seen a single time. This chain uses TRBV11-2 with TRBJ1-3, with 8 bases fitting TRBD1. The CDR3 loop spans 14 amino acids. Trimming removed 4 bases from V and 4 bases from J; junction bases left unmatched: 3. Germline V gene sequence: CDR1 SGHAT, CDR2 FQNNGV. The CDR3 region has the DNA TGTGCCAGCAGCTCAGGGGGCGCGGGAAACACCATATATTTT. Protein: CASSSGGAGNTIYF.

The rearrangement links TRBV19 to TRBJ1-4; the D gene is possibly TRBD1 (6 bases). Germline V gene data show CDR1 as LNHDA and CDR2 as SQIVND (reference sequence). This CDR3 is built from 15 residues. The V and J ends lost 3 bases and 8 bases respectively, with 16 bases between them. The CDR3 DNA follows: TGTGCCAGTAGTATTCAGCGGGGGGCACAGGAAAAACTGTTTTTT. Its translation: CASSIQRGAQEKLFF.

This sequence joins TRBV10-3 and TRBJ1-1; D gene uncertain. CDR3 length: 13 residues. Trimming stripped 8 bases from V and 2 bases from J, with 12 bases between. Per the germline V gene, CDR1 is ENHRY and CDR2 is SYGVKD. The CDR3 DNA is TGTGCCATCGTCCAAGGACTCAACACTGAAGCTTTCTTT. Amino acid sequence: CAIVQGLNTEAFF.